This T cell receptor beta chain was observed in a study of blood T cell repertoires in COVID-19. In the study overall: The samples span acute and convalescent COVID-19 from the United States, Italy and Spain.

Method: immunoSEQ multiplex PCR; TCRdb's copy keeps in-frame clones and lacks some. The sample gives tens of thousands of clones, roughly 88% of which show up once; nearly 5% is in the top ten. The CDR3 is made up of 13 amino acids. Germline CDR1 LGHNA, CDR2 YSLEER. The V gene lost 0 bases and the J gene lost 10 bases, with 12 bases spanning the gap. Input material: peripheral blood. The chain carries TRBV4-3 and TRBJ1-1, with TRBD1 as a possible D gene (6 bases). This sequence originates from a woman of 80 years or more with acute or convalescent COVID-19. For the CDR3, the DNA is TGCGCCAGCAGCCAAGAGGGGGGGGCGAGAGCTTTCTTT. Its protein is CASSQEGGARAFF.